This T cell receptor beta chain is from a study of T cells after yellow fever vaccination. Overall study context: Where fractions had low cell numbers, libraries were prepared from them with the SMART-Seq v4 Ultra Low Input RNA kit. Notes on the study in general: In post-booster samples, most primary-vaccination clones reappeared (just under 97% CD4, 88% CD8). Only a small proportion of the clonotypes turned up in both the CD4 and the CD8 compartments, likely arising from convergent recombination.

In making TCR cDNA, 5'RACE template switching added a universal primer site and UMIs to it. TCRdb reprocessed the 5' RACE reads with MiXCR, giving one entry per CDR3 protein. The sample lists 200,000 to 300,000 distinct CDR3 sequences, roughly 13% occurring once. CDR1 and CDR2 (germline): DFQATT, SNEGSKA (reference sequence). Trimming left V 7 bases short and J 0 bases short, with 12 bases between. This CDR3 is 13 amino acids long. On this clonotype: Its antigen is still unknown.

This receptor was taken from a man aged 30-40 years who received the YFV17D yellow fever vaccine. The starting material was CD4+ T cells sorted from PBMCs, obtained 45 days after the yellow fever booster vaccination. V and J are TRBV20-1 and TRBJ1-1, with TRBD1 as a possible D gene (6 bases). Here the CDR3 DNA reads TGCAGTGTACCGGACAGCATGAACACTGAAGCTTTCTTT. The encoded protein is CSVPDSMNTEAFF.